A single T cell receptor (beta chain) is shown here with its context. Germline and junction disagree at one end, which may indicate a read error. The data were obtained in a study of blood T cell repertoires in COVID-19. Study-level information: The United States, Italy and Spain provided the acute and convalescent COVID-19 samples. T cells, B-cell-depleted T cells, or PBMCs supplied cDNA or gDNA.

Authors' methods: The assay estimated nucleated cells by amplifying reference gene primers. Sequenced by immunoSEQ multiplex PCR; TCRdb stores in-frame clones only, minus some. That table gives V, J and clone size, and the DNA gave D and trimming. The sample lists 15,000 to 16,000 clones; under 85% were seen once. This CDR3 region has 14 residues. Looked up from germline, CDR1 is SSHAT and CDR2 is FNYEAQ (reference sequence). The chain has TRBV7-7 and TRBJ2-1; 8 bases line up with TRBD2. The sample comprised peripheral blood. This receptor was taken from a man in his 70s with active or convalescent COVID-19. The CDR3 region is CASSPGGGSNEQFF. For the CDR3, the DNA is TGTGCTAGCAGCCCCGGGGGGGGGTCCAATGAGCAGTTCTTC.